The rows below give T cell receptor beta chains drawn from one sample of a study of Ad26.COV2.S vaccination and SARS-CoV-2 variants. Libraries were prepared by immunoSEQ multiplex PCR; TCRdb keeps only in-frame clonotypes and omits some of them. The sample consists of around 300,000 clones, around 90% of them appearing once. The specimen was peripheral blood, collected in a trial of Ad26.COV2.S vaccine versus placebo. These receptors originate from a person aged 18 to 65 who received the Ad26.COV2.S COVID-19 vaccine or a placebo. The CDR3 runs from the conserved cysteine through the conserved F or W. D genes are given only for firm matches. Only some rows state a clone size, as once, few, many or a class for expanded clones.

d_call	clone_size	j_call	v_call	cdr3_nt	cdr3_aa
TRBD2	.	TRBJ2-1	TRBV27	TGTGCCAGCAGTTTCCTGAGCGGGGGGGCTCCCTCCTACAATGAGCAGTTCTTC	CASSFLSGGAPSYNEQFF
TRBD1	.	TRBJ1-4	TRBV7-2	TGTGCCAGCAGCTTAGCGGGACAGATTAATGAAAAACTGTTTTTT	CASSLAGQINEKLFF
TRBD1	once	TRBJ1-1	TRBV7-8	TGTGCCACAAGGGACAGGCGAACGAACACTGAAGCTTTCTTT	CATRDRRTNTEAFF
.	.	TRBJ1-4	TRBV6-2/TRBV6-3	TGTGCCAGCAGTTACCGGGACGGATTCCGTAATGAAAAACTGTTTTTT	CASSYRDGFRNEKLFF
.	.	TRBJ2-1	TRBV12-3/TRBV12-4	TGTGCCAGCAGTTTAACGGAGTACAATGAGCAGTTCTTC	CASSLTEYNEQFF
TRBD1	once	TRBJ2-3	TRBV18	TGTGCCAGCTCACCTAAAGGACAGGAGTACACAGATACGCAGTATTTT	CASSPKGQEYTDTQYF
TRBD2	.	TRBJ2-7	TRBV6-2/TRBV6-3	TGTGCCAGCAGTTACGATAGCCAAGTTACCTTTGTCTTTGGGACTAGTGACGAGCAGTACTTC	CASSYDSQVTFVFGTSDEQYF
.	.	TRBJ2-7	TRBV27	TGTGCCAGCCGGAGCAGGACACCTTTCGGGCAGTACTTC	CASRSRTPFGQYF
.	.	TRBJ1-3	TRBV18	TGTGCCAGCTCACCACCGGGACGGGCAGTCGGGAACACCATATATTTT	CASSPPGRAVGNTIYF
.	.	TRBJ2-7	TRBV30	TGTGCCTGGAGTGTATCCCCGGGCAGGTCCCACGAGCAGTACTTC	CAWSVSPGRSHEQYF
.	.	TRBJ1-3	TRBV19	TGTGCCAGTAGTAAGGACCCGAGCTCTGGAAACACCATATATTTT	CASSKDPSSGNTIYF
.	.	TRBJ2-7	TRBV28	TGTGCCAGCAGTATTGACAAAAACTACGAGCAGTACTTC	CASSIDKNYEQYF
.	once	TRBJ2-1	TRBV4-3	TGCGCCAGCAGATCAGGGGAGGGCCCCCACAATGAGCAGTTCTTC	CASRSGEGPHNEQFF
.	.	TRBJ2-6	TRBV27	TGTGCCAGCAGTTTATTGATCGGCTCTGGGGCCAACGTCCTGACTTTC	CASSLLIGSGANVLTF
.	.	TRBJ2-5	TRBV18	TGTGCCAGCTCAGAGGTGGCGGAAGAGACCCAGTACTTC	CASSEVAEETQYF
.	.	TRBJ2-1	TRBV18	TGTGCCAGCTCAACCATGCTTTGGAATGAGCAGTTCTTC	CASSTMLWNEQFF
.	.	TRBJ2-2	TRBV10-3	TGTGCCATCAGTGAGTTTGGAGGTGGGGCCGGGGAGCTGTTTTTT	CAISEFGGGAGELFF
.	.	TRBJ1-2	TRBV4-2	TGTGCCAGCAGCGCGAACGGGGAAATCTATGGCTACACCTTC	CASSANGEIYGYTF
TRBD1	.	TRBJ1-2	TRBV27	TGTGCCAGCAATACGGCAGGGGGAGGTGAGGGCTACACCTTC	CASNTAGGGEGYTF
.	.	TRBJ2-1	TRBV7-8	TGTGCCAGCAGCTTAGAGGCGACTCTTGAGCAGTTCTTC	CASSLEATLEQFF
.	once	TRBJ1-3	TRBV6-2/TRBV6-3	TGTGCCAGCAGTCTCGCCCGGGCCTCTGGAAACACCATATATTTT	CASSLARASGNTIYF
.	.	TRBJ2-3	TRBV11-3	TGTGCCAGCACATCAAGATACACAGATACGCAGTATTTT	CASTSRYTDTQYF
.	.	TRBJ2-6	TRBV19	TGTGCCAGTAGTCGGGCTGGGGCCAACGTCCTGACTTTC	CASSRAGANVLTF
.	.	TRBJ1-1	TRBV12-3/TRBV12-4	TGTGCCAGCAGTTCGCTTCTGGGGTCTGAAGCTTTCTTT	CASSSLLGSEAFF
.	.	TRBJ2-2	TRBV9	TGTGCCAGCAGCCCAGACACGAACACCGGGGAGCTGTTTTTT	CASSPDTNTGELFF
.	.	TRBJ2-3	TRBV6-5	TGTGCCAGCATAAGGACTGGCACAGATACGCAGTATTTT	CASIRTGTDTQYF
.	.	TRBJ2-7	TRBV5-5	TGTGCCAGCAGTGATGCCCGGACAGCAAACTACGAGCAGTACTTC	CASSDARTANYEQYF
TRBD2	.	TRBJ2-1	TRBV7-2	TGTGCCAGCAGCTTATCTAGCGGGGGGTACAATGAGCAGTTCTTC	CASSLSSGGYNEQFF
TRBD1	.	TRBJ2-7	TRBV7-9	TGTGCCAGCAGCACTATACCGGGACAGGGGAAGTCCTACGAGCAGTACTTC	CASSTIPGQGKSYEQYF
.	.	TRBJ1-2	TRBV15	TGTGCCACCAGCAGAGATCTGGTGTCGCCGAATAACTATGGCTACACCTTC	CATSRDLVSPNNYGYTF
.	.	TRBJ1-6	TRBV7-9	TGTGCCACTACACTGTCGGGAGGGGTTGAATCACCCCTCCACTTT	CATTLSGGVESPLHF
.	.	TRBJ2-5	TRBV6-6	TGTGCCAGCAGTCCACATGGTGAAGAGACCCAGTACTTC	CASSPHGEETQYF
.	.	TRBJ1-2	TRBV20-1	TGCAGTGCTAGTGAGCAGGGTCCGAAATATGGCTACACCTTC	CSASEQGPKYGYTF
.	.	TRBJ1-6	TRBV28	TGTGCCAGCCTCCGGTTGGGCAGCTCCTATAATTCACCCCTCCACTTT	CASLRLGSSYNSPLHF
.	.	TRBJ2-3	TRBV20-1	TGCAGTGCTAGTCCTCCGAATACGCAGTATTTT	CSASPPNTQYF
.	.	TRBJ2-7	TRBV4-3	TGCGCCAGCAGCCAAGAAGGGGCCCCCTACGAGCAGTACTTC	CASSQEGAPYEQYF
.	once	TRBJ1-1	TRBV15	TGTGCCACCAGCAAATCGCGGGACCTGACTGAAGCTTTCTTT	CATSKSRDLTEAFF
TRBD1	.	TRBJ2-7	TRBV19	TGTGCCAGTAGTACTACAGGGGATTCGGCCTACGAGCAGTACTTC	CASSTTGDSAYEQYF
TRBD1	few	TRBJ1-5	TRBV11-2	TGTGCCAGCAGCTTAAGAGGGGGCGGTCAGCCCCAGCATTTT	CASSLRGGGQPQHF
TRBD1	.	TRBJ1-3	TRBV9	TGTGCCAGCAGCGCGGGACAGAGCTCTGGAAACACCATATATTTT	CASSAGQSSGNTIYF
.	.	TRBJ1-2	TRBV12-3/TRBV12-4	TGTGCCAGCAGTTTACATGACAGGAATGGCTACACCTTC	CASSLHDRNGYTF
TRBD2	.	TRBJ2-7	TRBV7-2	TGTGCCAGCAGCGACGGACTAGCCTACGAGCAGTACTTC	CASSDGLAYEQYF
.	.	TRBJ2-3	TRBV9	TGTGCCAGCAGCGTAGTAGGGGACAAGAGCACAGATACGCAGTATTTT	CASSVVGDKSTDTQYF
.	.	TRBJ1-4	TRBV30	TGTGCCTGGGGAAGAAATGAAAAACTGTTTTTT	CAWGRNEKLFF
TRBD1	.	TRBJ2-7	TRBV27	TGTGCCAGCAGTTTATCCCCCGCAGGGACAGGAAGGGAGCAGTACTTC	CASSLSPAGTGREQYF
TRBD2	.	TRBJ2-2	TRBV28	TGTGCCAGCAGTTGGGGACTACTGCGGGAGCTGTTTTTT	CASSWGLLRELFF
TRBD1	.	TRBJ2-7	TRBV30	TGTGCCTGGAGTGGGCGTGGGACAGGGGGAATCTACGAGCAGTACTTC	CAWSGRGTGGIYEQYF
TRBD1	.	TRBJ2-3	TRBV30	TGTGCCTGGAGGGCCGGACAGGGTGCAGATACGCAGTATTTT	CAWRAGQGADTQYF
TRBD1	.	TRBJ2-2	TRBV10-3	TGTGCCATCAGCCCGGGACAGGGGGGAACCGGGGAGCTGTTTTTT	CAISPGQGGTGELFF
TRBD1	.	TRBJ1-5	TRBV2	TGTGCCAGCAGTGCTCAGGGGGGCTTTGTAGGCAATCAGCCCCAGCATTTT	CASSAQGGFVGNQPQHF
TRBD1	.	TRBJ2-4	TRBV5-4	TGTGCCAGCAGCGTAATTTTGACAGGGCAAGGAGCCAAAAACATTCAGTACTTC	CASSVILTGQGAKNIQYF
.	.	TRBJ1-1	TRBV3-1/TRBV3-2	TGTGCCAGCAGCCAAGATGGGCAGAACCAAGCTTTCTTT	CASSQDGQNQAFF
.	.	TRBJ2-7	TRBV30	TGTGCGCGTTCCTTGGGGCCCTACGAGCAGTACTTC	CARSLGPYEQYF
.	.	TRBJ1-4	TRBV28	TGTGCCAGCAGTTTAGACCAGACAACTAATGAAAAACTGTTTTTT	CASSLDQTTNEKLFF
TRBD1	.	TRBJ2-5	TRBV3-1/TRBV3-2	TGTGCCAGCAGCCTTTTACAGGGGGTTGAAGAGACCCAGTACTTC	CASSLLQGVEETQYF
.	.	TRBJ1-5	TRBV13	TGTGCCAGCAGCTTTGGGGGTGGCCAGCCCCAGCATTTT	CASSFGGGQPQHF
.	.	TRBJ1-1	TRBV19	TGTGCCAGTAGTATTATCGGGGGGGCTGAAGCTTTCTTT	CASSIIGGAEAFF
TRBD2	.	TRBJ2-5	TRBV7-2	TGTGCCAGCAGTCATGCGGGGGGGCCAGAGACCCAGTACTTC	CASSHAGGPETQYF
.	.	TRBJ2-5	TRBV6-5	TGTGCCAGCAGTTACTCAATTATGTGGTTGGAGACCCAGTACTTC	CASSYSIMWLETQYF